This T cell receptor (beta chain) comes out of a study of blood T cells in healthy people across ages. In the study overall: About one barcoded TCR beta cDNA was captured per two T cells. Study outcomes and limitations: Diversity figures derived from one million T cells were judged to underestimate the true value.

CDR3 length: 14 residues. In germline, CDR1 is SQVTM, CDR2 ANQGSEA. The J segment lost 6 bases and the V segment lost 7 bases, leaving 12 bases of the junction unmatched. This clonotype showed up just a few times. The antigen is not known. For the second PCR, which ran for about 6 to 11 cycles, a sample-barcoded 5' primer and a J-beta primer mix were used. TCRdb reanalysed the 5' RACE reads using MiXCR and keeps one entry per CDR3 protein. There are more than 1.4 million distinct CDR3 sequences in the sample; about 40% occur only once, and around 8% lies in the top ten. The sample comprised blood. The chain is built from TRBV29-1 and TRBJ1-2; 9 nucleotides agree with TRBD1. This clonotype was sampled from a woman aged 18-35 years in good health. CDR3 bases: TGCAGCGCCGAGGGGACAGGGCGATTCGATGGCTACACCTTC. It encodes CSAEGTGRFDGYTF.